The rows below give T cell receptor beta chains drawn from one sample of a study of glioma-infiltrating T cells. Via MiXCR, TCRdb re-called the multiplex PCR reads, giving one row per CDR3 protein. Altogether approximately 120,000 distinct CDR3 sequences are present, 20% to 25% being singletons, with the ten largest covering over 12%. Sequenced: glioma tissue, nonneoplastic brain tissue, or PBMCs (not recorded which). These receptor sequences come from a human donor with low-grade glioma or glioblastoma, undergoing nonglioma brain surgery, or in good health (not recorded which). Both conserved end residues are part of each CDR3. Fields, in order: J gene, V gene, clone size, D gene, CDR3 protein, CDR3 DNA. The D gene is left open where the match is weak. Clone size is shown for a subset of rows, as once, few, many or a class of expanded clone.

J gene: TRBJ2-7; V gene: TRBV6-1; clone size: many; D gene: -; CDR3 protein: CASSRLISGRREQYF; CDR3 DNA: TGTGCCAGCAGTCGCCTAATAAGCGGGCGGAGAGAGCAGTACTTC
J gene: TRBJ2-3; V gene: TRBV2; clone size: few; D gene: TRBD2; CDR3 protein: CASSDLAATGTQYF; CDR3 DNA: TGTGCCAGCAGTGATCTAGCGGCAACGGGTACGCAGTATTTT
J gene: TRBJ2-1; V gene: TRBV29-1; clone size: many; D gene: TRBD1; CDR3 protein: CSVAVGQGNYNEQFF; CDR3 DNA: TGCAGCGTTGCGGTTGGACAGGGCAACTACAATGAGCAGTTCTTC
J gene: TRBJ1-6; V gene: TRBV12-3/TRBV12-4; clone size: -; D gene: -; CDR3 protein: CASSLEVNSPLHF; CDR3 DNA: TGTGCCAGCAGTTTAGAAGTTAATTCACCCCTCCACTTT
J gene: TRBJ1-1; V gene: TRBV5-1; clone size: many; D gene: -; CDR3 protein: CASSLTRDTEAFF; CDR3 DNA: TGCGCCAGCAGCCTGACCCGTGACACTGAAGCTTTCTTT
J gene: TRBJ2-5; V gene: TRBV7-6; clone size: few; D gene: -; CDR3 protein: CASSSQNDRTTKETQYF; CDR3 DNA: TGTGCCAGCAGCTCCCAAAATGACAGAACAACCAAAGAGACCCAGTACTTC
J gene: TRBJ2-1; V gene: TRBV7-6; clone size: many; D gene: TRBD2; CDR3 protein: CASSLAIASGSNEQFF; CDR3 DNA: TGTGCCAGCAGCTTAGCGATTGCTAGCGGGAGCAATGAGCAGTTCTTC
J gene: TRBJ2-7; V gene: TRBV5-4; clone size: -; D gene: TRBD1; CDR3 protein: CASSLQGGISSYEQYF; CDR3 DNA: TGTGCCAGCAGCTTACAGGGGGGAATAAGCTCCTACGAGCAGTACTTC
J gene: TRBJ2-1; V gene: TRBV4-1; clone size: once; D gene: TRBD2; CDR3 protein: CASRQETWSGGDNEQFF; CDR3 DNA: TGCGCCAGCAGACAAGAGACCTGGTCGGGAGGGGACAATGAGCAGTTCTTC
J gene: TRBJ2-7; V gene: TRBV20-1; clone size: many; D gene: TRBD2; CDR3 protein: CSAGGEGSYEQYF; CDR3 DNA: TGCAGTGCTGGGGGGGAAGGGTCCTACGAGCAGTACTTC
J gene: TRBJ1-1; V gene: TRBV6-2/TRBV6-3; clone size: many; D gene: TRBD1; CDR3 protein: CASSYSLGQGANTEAFF; CDR3 DNA: TGTGCCAGCAGTTACTCTTTGGGACAGGGGGCGAACACTGAAGCTTTCTTT
J gene: TRBJ2-6; V gene: TRBV27; clone size: many; D gene: -; CDR3 protein: CASSLTRQTSGANVLTF; CDR3 DNA: TGTGCCAGCAGTTTAACTCGACAGACTTCTGGGGCCAACGTCCTGACTTTC
J gene: TRBJ2-1; V gene: TRBV11-3; clone size: few; D gene: TRBD2; CDR3 protein: CASSLGRLAGANNEQFF; CDR3 DNA: TGTGCCAGCAGCTTAGGGCGACTAGCGGGAGCCAACAATGAGCAGTTCTTC
J gene: TRBJ1-6; V gene: TRBV27; clone size: once; D gene: TRBD1; CDR3 protein: CASRDRGVGSPLHF; CDR3 DNA: TGTGCCAGCAGAGACAGGGGGGTGGGTTCACCCCTTCACTTT
J gene: TRBJ2-6; V gene: TRBV18; clone size: few; D gene: TRBD2; CDR3 protein: CASSPGTSGTGANVLTF; CDR3 DNA: TGTGCCAGCTCACCAGGGACTAGCGGGACTGGGGCCAACGTCCTGACTTTC
J gene: TRBJ2-3; V gene: TRBV25-1; clone size: many; D gene: -; CDR3 protein: CASSAWQGFSTDTQYF; CDR3 DNA: TGTGCCAGCAGTGCGTGGCAGGGGTTCAGCACAGATACGCAGTATTTT
J gene: TRBJ2-7; V gene: TRBV20-1; clone size: many; D gene: -; CDR3 protein: CSARRGPHWDYEQYF; CDR3 DNA: TGCAGTGCTAGACGTGGCCCACACTGGGACTACGAGCAGTACTTC
J gene: TRBJ2-5; V gene: TRBV29-1; clone size: many; D gene: -; CDR3 protein: CSVIVETQYF; CDR3 DNA: TGCAGCGTTATAGTAGAGACCCAGTACTTC